What follows are 13 T cell receptor beta chains derived from one specimen sequenced in a study of shared clonotypes between healthy human individuals. Naive CD8 cells comprised CD45RO-negative, CCR7-positively selected cells, excluding terminally differentiated effector memory CD45RA+ cells. The method was immunoSEQ multiplex PCR; TCRdb's version includes in-frame clones alone and lacks a portion of them. The sample lists approximately 740,000 clones, more than 85% seen once, with less than 25% in the top ten. The sample consisted of naive CD8+ T cells sorted from blood. The receptors derive from a man aged 25 to 45 in good health.

This sequence joins TRBV16 and TRBJ1-5; 8 bases agree with TRBD1. From germline, CDR1 is KGHSY and CDR2 FQNENV. This CDR3 contains 16 residues. The trim removed 0 bases at V and 1 base at J, leaving 2 bases unmatched. CDR3 bases: TGTGCCAGCAGCCAATCTCGACAGGGGAGCAATCAGCCCCAGCATTTT. Amino acids: CASSQSRQGSNQPQHF.

The chain links TRBV15 to TRBJ2-2, with D unclear. CDR1 and CDR2 from the germline V gene are LNHNV and YYDKDF (reference sequence). The germline V and J ends were trimmed by 0 bases and 5 bases, with 4 bases remaining between them. The CDR3 contains 13 residues. The CDR3 DNA sequence: TGTGCCACCAGCAGAGACGGAACCGGGGAGCTGTTTTTT. This codes for CATSRDGTGELFF. The whole variable domain, remainder taken from reference TRBV15 and TRBJ2-2, is DAMVIQNPRYQVTQFGKPVTLSCSQTLNHNVMYWYQQKSSQAPKLLFHYYDKDFNNEADTPDNFQSRRPNTSFCFLDIRSPGLGDTAMYLCATSRDGTGELFFGEGSRLTVL.

The gene calls are TRBV7-9 and TRBJ2-1; 8 bases agree with TRBD2. Germline V gene lookup returns CDR1 SEHNR and CDR2 FQNEAQ (reference sequence). V was pared by 11 bases and J by 7 bases, with 13 bases of the junction left unmatched. The CDR3 loop spans 14 amino acids. The CDR3 region has the DNA TGTGCCGCCCGGGGGGGGCCTAGCGGGAATGAGCAGTTCTTC. Its translation is CAARGGPSGNEQFF.

This chain links TRBV27 with TRBJ2-3; perhaps TRBD2 as D (5 bases). Germline loops: CDR1 MNHEY, CDR2 SMNVEV (reference sequence). Between the trimmed V and J ends, which lost 2 bases and 3 bases, there was a span of 12 bases. The CDR3 runs 15 residues. The CDR3 nucleotides read TGTGCCAGCAGTTTAGAGGGAATAAGTACAGATACGCAGTATTTT. This gives the protein CASSLEGISTDTQYF.

The chain joins TRBV5-1 to TRBJ2-1; D perhaps matches TRBD2 (6 bases). This CDR3 is 15 amino acids long. Germline assignment: CDR1 SGHRS and CDR2 YFSETQ. V was cut by 1 base and J by 4 bases, with 12 bases left in between. Written as DNA, the CDR3 is TGCGCCAGCAGCTTGACCGGGGCGGGATACAATGAGCAGTTCTTC. It specifies CASSLTGAGYNEQFF.

The rearrangement joins TRBV27 to TRBJ2-2; the D gene is possibly TRBD1 (6 bases). Germline loops: CDR1 MNHEY, CDR2 SMNVEV (reference sequence). This CDR3 spans 17 amino acids. Trimming removed 5 bases from V and 2 bases from J, with 18 bases in between. The CDR3 loop reads CASSPPGHPPNTGELFF. CDR3 bases: TGTGCCAGCAGTCCACCGGGACACCCTCCCAACACCGGGGAGCTGTTTTTT.

CDR3 residues: CATSRLTGQGHLETQYF. Here the CDR3 DNA reads TGTGCCACCAGCAGATTGACGGGACAGGGTCACTTAGAGACCCAGTACTTC. The V and J genes are TRBV15 and TRBJ2-5; TRBD1 matches 9 bases. V dropped 2 bases and J dropped 4; count of bases not matched to a gene: 11. Germline loops: CDR1 LNHNV, CDR2 YYDKDF (reference sequence). The CDR3 is made up of 17 amino acids.

This clone was found once. This sequence joins TRBV5-6 and TRBJ1-1; D unclear. Between the trimmed V and J ends, which lost 2 bases and 0 bases, there was a span of 11 bases. Looked up from germline, CDR1 is SGHDT and CDR2 is YYEEEE. The CDR3 length is 15 residues. The CDR3 protein is CASSLRFSMNTEAFF. The CDR3 coding sequence is TGTGCCAGCAGCTTAAGGTTTTCGATGAACACTGAAGCTTTCTTT.

The V call is TRBV2, the J call TRBJ2-1; D is undetermined. The CDR3 spans 12 residues. Between the trimmed V and J ends, which lost 7 bases and 2 bases, there was a span of 6 bases. From germline, CDR1 is SNHLY and CDR2 FYNNEI. The CDR3 DNA sequence: TGTGCCAGCACAATGGCCTACAATGAGCAGTTCTTC. It yields the protein CASTMAYNEQFF.

This clone was seen once. The chain carries TRBV15 and TRBJ2-3; no definite D call. This CDR3 has 12 residues. Trimming shortened V by 7 bases and J by 2 bases, and 7 bases separated the two germline ends. The V gene's germline CDR1 is LNHNV and CDR2 YYDKDF (reference sequence). The DNA for the CDR3 is TGTGCCACCAAGGCAGACACAGATACGCAGTATTTT. Its protein product is CATKADTDTQYF.

The V call is TRBV6-5, the J call TRBJ2-7, with D possibly matching TRBD1 (6 bases). Germline assignment: CDR1 MNHEY and CDR2 SVGAGI. V lost 5 bases and J 2 bases, leaving 13 bases between the germline ends. The CDR3 covers 14 residues. The DNA of the CDR3 is TGTGCCAGCAGTGTACAGGGAACTGCCTACGAGCAGTACTTC. Translation: CASSVQGTAYEQYF.

J is TRBJ2-5 and V is TRBV5-5, with a possible D match to TRBD2 (5 bases). From germline, CDR1 is SGHKS and CDR2 YYEKEE (reference sequence). This CDR3 has 17 amino acids. V was trimmed by 3 bases and J by 0 bases, leaving 18 bases between them. CDR3 sequence (DNA): TGTGCCAGCAGCTCTCCATCGGAGGTAGTCGACCAAGAGACCCAGTACTTC. It is translated as CASSSPSEVVDQETQYF.

This chain uses TRBV5-5 with TRBJ2-7, with TRBD2 matching 16 bases. The CDR3 loop spans 19 amino acids. Trimming cost V 2 bases and J 2 bases; bases outside gene matches: 10. Germline V gene data show CDR1 as SGHKS and CDR2 as YYEKEE (reference sequence). In nucleotides, the CDR3 is TGTGCCAGCAGCTTAGCGGGACTAGCGGGAGGGTCTCTCCCCTACGAGCAGTACTTC. Translation: CASSLAGLAGGSLPYEQYF.